A single T cell receptor beta chain is shown here with its context. These data come from a study of blood T cell repertoires in COVID-19. Study context: COVID-19 samples collected from the United States, Italy and Spain covered acute and convalescent phases.

Per the original methods: Amplified reference gene primers provided the basis for estimating nucleated cell counts. The repertoire was sequenced with immunoSEQ multiplex PCR; TCRdb's copy has only in-frame clones and lacks some. The V and J calls and clone size were taken over from that table, and D and trimming were inferred from the DNA. The data hold about 490,000 clones, with roughly 88% observed a single time. Unmatched junction bases numbered 5, after V lost 3 bases and J lost 6 bases. The CDR3 is 14 amino acids. Germline CDR1 is LNHDA and CDR2 is SQIVND (reference sequence). J is TRBJ1-2 and V is TRBV19; 9 nucleotides match TRBD1. Sequencing was performed on peripheral blood. This TCR derives from a human donor in a cohort sampled during active COVID-19. The CDR3 loop reads CASSIKTGGDGYTF. As DNA, the CDR3 is TGTGCCAGTAGTATTAAAACAGGGGGCGATGGCTACACCTTC.